This T cell receptor beta chain was profiled in a study of long-term antiretroviral therapy in people with HIV. CDR1 is MNHEY and CDR2 is SVGAGI in the germline V gene. This CDR3 spans 15 amino acids. Trimming took 2 bases from V and 0 from J; bases not matched to a gene: 0. With survey level as its setting, the immunoSEQ assay was v3.0. Clones were sequenced by immunoSEQ multiplex PCR, and TCRdb holds only the in-frame ones, with some missing. The data show roughly 36,000 clones, about four fifths seen once. This TCR was sampled from a man aged 18 to 29 with HIV. The J gene is TRBJ1-2, the V gene TRBV6-5; the match to TRBD1 covers 10 bases. Sample: unsorted PBMCs, taken 0.4 years before starting antiretroviral therapy. Written as DNA, the CDR3 is TGTGCCAGCAGTTACGGGACAGGGGCTAACTATGGCTACACCTTC. This encodes CASSYGTGANYGYTF.